The T cell receptor (beta chain) described here comes from a study of OX40 agonist ivuxolimab in advanced cancers. Study background: All patients had ivuxolimab intravenously every 2 weeks at 0.01 to 10 mg/kg. Whole-study findings and limits: Averaged across samples, CD8+ T cells carried more expanded clones than CD4+ did. Clonal expansion among partial responders at 0.1-3.0 mg/kg ranked near the lowest. Normalized T-cell clonal expansion was also low in a subset of nonresponders.

Sequenced by immunoSEQ multiplex PCR; TCRdb stores in-frame clones only, minus some. The profile shows around 11,000 clones, about 80% of them singletons. The CDR3 extends over 17 amino acids. Germline CDR1 SGHDT, CDR2 YYEEEE. The V end lost 0 bases, the J end lost 5 bases, and 20 bases lay between the germline ends. About this clone: Its antigen remains unknown.

The sequence derives from an adult with an advanced solid tumor such as melanoma, head and neck, liver or kidney cancer. This sequence joins TRBV5-6 and TRBJ2-5, with D perhaps TRBD1 (6 bases). The sequences come from CD4+ or CD8+ T cells sorted from blood, collected in a trial of the OX40 agonist ivuxolimab. The DNA of the CDR3 is TGTGCCAGCAGCTTGGATCGGGTGGGGGCAGTTTCCGAGACCCAGTACTTC. Translation: CASSLDRVGAVSETQYF.